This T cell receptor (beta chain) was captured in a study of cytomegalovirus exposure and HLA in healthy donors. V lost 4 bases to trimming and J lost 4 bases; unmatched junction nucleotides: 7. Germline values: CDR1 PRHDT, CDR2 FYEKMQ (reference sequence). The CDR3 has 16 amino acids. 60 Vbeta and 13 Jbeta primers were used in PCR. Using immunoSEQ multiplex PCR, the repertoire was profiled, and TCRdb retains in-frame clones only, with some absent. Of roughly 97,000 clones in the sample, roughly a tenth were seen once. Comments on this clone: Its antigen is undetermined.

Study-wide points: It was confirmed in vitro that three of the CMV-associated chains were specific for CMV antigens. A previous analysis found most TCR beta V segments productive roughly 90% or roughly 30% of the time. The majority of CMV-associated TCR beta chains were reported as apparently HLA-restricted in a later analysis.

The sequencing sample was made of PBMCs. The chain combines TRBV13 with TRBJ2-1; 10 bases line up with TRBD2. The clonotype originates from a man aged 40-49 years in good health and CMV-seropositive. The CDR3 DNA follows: TGTGCCAGCAGCTCCAGTCCTAGCGGGAGTTACAATGAGCAGTTCTTC. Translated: CASSSSPSGSYNEQFF.